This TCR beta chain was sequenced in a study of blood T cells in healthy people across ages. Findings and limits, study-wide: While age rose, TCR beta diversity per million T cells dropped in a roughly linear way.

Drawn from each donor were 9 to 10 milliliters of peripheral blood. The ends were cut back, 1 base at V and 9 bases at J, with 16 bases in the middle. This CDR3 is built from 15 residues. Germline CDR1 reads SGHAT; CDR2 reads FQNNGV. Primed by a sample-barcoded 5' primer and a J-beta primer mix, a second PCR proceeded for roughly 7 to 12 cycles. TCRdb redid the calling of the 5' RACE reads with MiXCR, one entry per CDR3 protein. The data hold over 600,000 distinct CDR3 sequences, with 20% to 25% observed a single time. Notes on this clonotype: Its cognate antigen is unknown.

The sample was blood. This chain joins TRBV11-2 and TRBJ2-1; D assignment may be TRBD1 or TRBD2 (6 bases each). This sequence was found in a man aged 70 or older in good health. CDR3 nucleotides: TGTGCCAGCAGCTTAGTCGGGAGAATAGGGGGTGAGCAGTTCTTC. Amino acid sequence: CASSLVGRIGGEQFF.